This section outlines one TCR beta chain sequence together with its context. These data come from a study of cytomegalovirus exposure and HLA in healthy donors. PCR employed 60 Vbeta and 13 Jbeta primers. The protocol was immunoSEQ multiplex PCR, while the TCRdb copy is restricted to in-frame clones and leaves out a portion. The sample consists of a few hundred thousand clones, about 86% of them appearing once. The TCR sequence derives from a woman aged 60-75 years in good health and CMV-seropositive. The sequenced material came from PBMCs.

CDR3 sequence reads: CSGKGGSYEQYF. The CDR3 region has the DNA TGCAGCGGGAAAGGGGGCAGCTACGAGCAGTACTTC. The V call is TRBV29-1, the J call TRBJ2-7; 7 nucleotides align to TRBD1. The CDR3 contains 12 residues. Trimming at V came to 7 bases and at J to 3 bases, leaving 6 bases not matched to a gene. CDR1 is SQVTM, CDR2 ANQGSEA, per germline.